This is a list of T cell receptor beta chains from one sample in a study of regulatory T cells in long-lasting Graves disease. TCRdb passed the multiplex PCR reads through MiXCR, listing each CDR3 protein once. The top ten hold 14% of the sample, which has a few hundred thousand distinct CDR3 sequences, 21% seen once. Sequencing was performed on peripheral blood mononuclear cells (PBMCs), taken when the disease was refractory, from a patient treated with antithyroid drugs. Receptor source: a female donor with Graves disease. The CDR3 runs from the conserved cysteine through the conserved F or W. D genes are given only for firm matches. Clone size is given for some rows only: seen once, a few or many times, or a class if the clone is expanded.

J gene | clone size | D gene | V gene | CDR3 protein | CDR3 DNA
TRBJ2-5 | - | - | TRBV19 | CASSSRPHRLETQYF | TGTGCCAGTAGTTCCCGGCCCCATCGGTTAGAGACCCAGTACTTC
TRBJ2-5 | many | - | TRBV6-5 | CASSYSTRAVQETQYF | TGTGCCAGCAGTTATTCAACTAGGGCCGTCCAAGAGACCCAGTACTTC
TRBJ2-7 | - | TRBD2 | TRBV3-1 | CASSLGVAGGLYEQYF | TGTGCCAGCAGCCTCGGGGTAGCGGGAGGGCTCTACGAGCAGTACTTC
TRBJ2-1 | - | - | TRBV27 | CASSSTQRTNEQFF | TGTGCCAGCAGTTCGACCCAAAGGACGAATGAGCAGTTCTTC
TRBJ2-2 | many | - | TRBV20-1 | CSAIDTGELFF | TGCAGTGCTATAGACACCGGGGAGCTGTTTTTT
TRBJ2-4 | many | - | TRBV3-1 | CASSQDQGTAHF | TGTGCCAGCAGCCAAGATCAAGGTACCGCACACTTC
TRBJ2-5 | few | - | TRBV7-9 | CASSPTVIEETQYF | TGTGCCAGCAGCCCGACAGTAATAGAAGAGACCCAGTACTTC
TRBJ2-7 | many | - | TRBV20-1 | CSARDLTQYEQYF | TGCAGTGCTAGAGACCTCACTCAGTACGAGCAGTACTTC
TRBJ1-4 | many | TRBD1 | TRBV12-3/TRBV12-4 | CASSSDREGQKLFF | TGTGCCAGCAGTTCAGACAGGGAAGGTCAAAAACTGTTTTTT
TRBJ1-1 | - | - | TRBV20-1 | CSAGDPPGTEAFF | TGCAGTGCTGGGGACCCTCCAGGAACTGAAGCTTTCTTT
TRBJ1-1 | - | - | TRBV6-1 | CASTRAGLTYTEAFF | TGTGCCAGCACACGGGCAGGTTTAACGTACACTGAAGCTTTCTTT
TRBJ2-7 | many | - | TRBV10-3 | CAISEPAGTLAYEQYF | TGTGCCATCAGTGAGCCCGCTGGGACATTAGCCTACGAGCAGTACTTC
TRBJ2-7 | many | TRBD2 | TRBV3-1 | CASSRRASGYEQYF | TGTGCCAGCAGCCGAAGGGCTAGCGGCTACGAGCAGTACTTC
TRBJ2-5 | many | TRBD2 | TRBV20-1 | CSALLAGGGETQYF | TGCAGTGCGCTACTAGCGGGAGGGGGAGAGACCCAGTACTTC
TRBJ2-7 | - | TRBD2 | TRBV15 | CATDCLAGRRGYEQYF | TGTGCCACCGATTGTCTAGCGGGGAGAAGAGGCTACGAGCAGTACTTC
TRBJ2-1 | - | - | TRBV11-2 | CASSLAAGTQYNEQFF | TGTGCCAGCAGCTTAGCCGCGGGGACCCAATACAATGAGCAGTTCTTC
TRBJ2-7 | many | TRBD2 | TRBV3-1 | CASSQAGTSHEQYF | TGTGCCAGCAGCCAAGCCGGGACTAGCCACGAGCAGTACTTC
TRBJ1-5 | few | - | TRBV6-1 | CASSEVQGLQPQHF | TGTGCCAGCAGTGAAGTGCAGGGGCTTCAGCCCCAGCATTTT
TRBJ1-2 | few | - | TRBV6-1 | CASSPIMPRGFINGYTF | TGTGCCAGCAGTCCTATCATGCCCCGGGGCTTTATTAATGGCTACACCTTC
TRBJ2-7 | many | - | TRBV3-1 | CASSQGLFEQYF | TGTGCCAGCAGCCAAGGCTTATTCGAGCAGTACTTC
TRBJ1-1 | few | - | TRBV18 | CASSRNLEVNTEAFF | TGTGCCAGCTCACGAAACCTGGAGGTGAACACTGAAGCTTTCTTT
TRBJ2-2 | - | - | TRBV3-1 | CASSPRPLGLNTGELFF | TGTGCCAGCAGCCCAAGGCCACTTGGACTAAACACCGGGGAGCTGTTTTTT